This TCR beta chain was identified during a study of cytomegalovirus exposure and HLA in healthy donors. Study results and limitations: Per a prior analysis, the majority of TCR beta V segments were productive roughly 90% or roughly 30% of the time.

Regarding this clone: No antigen is known for it.

The study ran its PCR with 60 Vbeta and 13 Jbeta primers. Clones were sequenced by immunoSEQ multiplex PCR, and TCRdb holds only the in-frame ones, with some missing. The table lists some 91,000 clones, 55% to 65% of them singletons. This CDR3 is built from 14 residues. Germline lookup yields CDR1 SGHVS and CDR2 FNYEAQ. V gave up 7 bases and J gave up 7 bases; unmatched junction bases: 9. Donors were ostensibly healthy at sampling, although undocumented immune exposures were probable. This clonotype was sampled from a human donor in good health. The chain joins TRBV7-6 to TRBJ2-1; 8 bases align to TRBD1. The sample consisted of PBMCs. The CDR3 DNA reads TGTGCCAGCAACCATACAGGGGGTTGGAATGAGCAGTTCTTC. Protein sequence: CASNHTGGWNEQFF.